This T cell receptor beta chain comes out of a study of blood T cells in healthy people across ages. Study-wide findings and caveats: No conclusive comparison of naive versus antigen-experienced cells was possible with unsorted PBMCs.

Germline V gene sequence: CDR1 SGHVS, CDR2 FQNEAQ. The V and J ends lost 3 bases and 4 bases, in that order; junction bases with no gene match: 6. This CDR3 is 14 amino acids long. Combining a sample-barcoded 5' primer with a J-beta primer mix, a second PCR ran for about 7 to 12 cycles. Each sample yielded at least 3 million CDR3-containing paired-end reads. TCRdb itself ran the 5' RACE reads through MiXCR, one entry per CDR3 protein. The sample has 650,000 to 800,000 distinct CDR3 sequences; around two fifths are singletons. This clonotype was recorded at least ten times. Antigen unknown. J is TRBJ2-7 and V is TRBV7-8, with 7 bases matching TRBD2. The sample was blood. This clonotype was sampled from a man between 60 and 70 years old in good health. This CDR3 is CASSLVGGSYEQYF. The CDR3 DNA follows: TGTGCCAGCAGCTTGGTCGGGGGGAGTTACGAGCAGTACTTC. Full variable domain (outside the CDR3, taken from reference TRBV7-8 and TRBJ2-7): GAGVSQSPRYKVAKRGQDVALRCDPISGHVSLFWYQQALGQGPEFLTYFQNEAQLDKSGLPSDRFFAERPEGSVSTLKIQRTQQEDSAVYLCASSLVGGSYEQYFGPGTRLTVT.